The rows below give T cell receptor beta chains drawn from one sample of a study of PD-1 blockade in classical Hodgkin lymphoma. Produced via immunoSEQ multiplex PCR; TCRdb's table is partial and in-frame only. The table lists more than 20,000 clones, around 84% of them singletons. Sequenced here: peripheral blood mononuclear cells (PBMCs), sampled at baseline. The receptors come from a human donor with classical Hodgkin lymphoma. Each CDR3 is given with its conserved first and last residue. A D gene is named only where the DNA matches it firmly. Where a row states a size, it is once, few, many or the class of an expanded clone; other rows omit it.

TRBJ1-1	-	TRBV19	-	14	CASSSPTGRTEAFF	TGTGCCAGTAGTAGCCCGACAGGCCGTACTGAAGCTTTCTTT
TRBJ2-7	-	TRBV7-8	TRBD1	14	CASSFGQGASEQYF	TGTGCCAGCAGCTTTGGACAGGGGGCGAGCGAGCAGTACTTC
TRBJ1-1	-	TRBV6-5	-	13	CASRFTGTSEAFF	TGTGCCAGCAGGTTTACTGGGACTTCTGAAGCTTTCTTT
TRBJ2-2	-	TRBV5-1	-	15	CASSPGQTNTGELFF	TGCGCCAGCAGCCCGGGACAAACGAACACCGGGGAGCTGTTTTTT
TRBJ2-3	-	TRBV7-9	-	13	CASSASGTDTQYF	TGTGCCAGCAGCGCGAGTGGCACAGATACGCAGTATTTT
TRBJ1-4	-	TRBV6-6	TRBD1	16	CASSPPMGTEREKLFF	TGTGCCAGCAGTCCCCCGATGGGGACAGAAAGGGAAAAACTGTTTTTT
TRBJ1-1	-	TRBV6-5	TRBD1	16	CASSYSGQGSNTEAFF	TGTGCCAGCAGTTACTCGGGACAGGGCTCGAACACTGAAGCTTTCTTT
TRBJ2-2	-	TRBV7-9	-	14	CASSLSVGTGELFF	TGTGCCAGCAGCTTATCAGTGGGTACCGGGGAGCTGTTTTTT
TRBJ2-1	once	TRBV5-1	-	15	CASSLDVGLYNEQFF	TGCGCCAGCAGCTTGGACGTGGGGCTTTACAATGAGCAGTTCTTC
TRBJ1-6	-	TRBV9	TRBD1	15	CANPTSGQGCSPLHF	TGTGCCAACCCCACCTCGGGACAGGGTTGTTCACCCCTCCACTTT
TRBJ2-7	-	TRBV14	-	15	CASSHYGGSSYEQYF	TGTGCCAGCAGCCATTACGGCGGTTCCTCCTACGAGCAGTACTTC
TRBJ1-1	-	TRBV10-3	-	14	CAITDSLKNTEAFF	TGTGCCATCACGGACAGTTTAAAGAACACTGAAGCTTTCTTT
TRBJ2-1	-	TRBV9	-	13	CASSVNSGDEQFF	TGTGCCAGCAGCGTCAATTCAGGGGATGAGCAGTTCTTC
TRBJ2-5	-	TRBV10-3	-	12	CAISAGDETQYF	TGTGCCATTTCGGCAGGGGATGAGACCCAGTACTTC
TRBJ1-5	-	TRBV7-9	-	12	CASSTVNQPQHF	TGTGCCAGCAGCACGGTGAATCAGCCCCAGCATTTT
TRBJ2-7	-	TRBV6-1	-	15	CASSQSRTASYEQYF	TGTGCCAGCAGCCAATCGCGGACAGCCTCCTACGAGCAGTACTTC
TRBJ1-6	once	TRBV19	TRBD1	14	CASTRGGKDTPLHF	TGTGCCAGTACACGAGGGGGCAAGGATACACCCCTCCACTTT
TRBJ1-6	-	TRBV10-3	TRBD1	17	CAIRSQTGDSYNSPLHF	TGTGCCATCAGGTCCCAGACAGGGGACTCCTATAATTCACCCCTCCACTTT
TRBJ2-1	-	TRBV7-9	TRBD2	14	CASSVSGGGNEQFF	TGTGCCAGCAGCGTAAGTGGGGGAGGGAATGAGCAGTTCTTC
TRBJ1-4	-	TRBV2	TRBD1	14	CASSEQGVGEKLFF	TGTGCCAGCAGTGAACAGGGGGTGGGAGAAAAACTGTTTTTT
TRBJ1-1	few	TRBV13	-	13	CASSRNVNTEAFF	TGTGCCAGCAGCCGGAATGTGAACACTGAAGCTTTCTTT
TRBJ2-5	-	TRBV5-1	TRBD1	16	CASSLLGTGNQETQYF	TGCGCCAGCAGCTTGTTGGGGACAGGAAACCAAGAGACCCAGTACTTC
TRBJ2-2	-	TRBV14	TRBD2	15	CASGYGTSVTGELFF	TGTGCCAGCGGGTACGGGACTAGCGTTACCGGGGAGCTGTTTTTT
TRBJ2-2	-	TRBV7-8	-	14	CASSLVGATGELFF	TGTGCCAGCAGCTTAGTGGGGGCCACCGGGGAGCTGTTTTTT
TRBJ2-1	-	TRBV5-1	-	13	CASSLGGVDEQFF	TGCGCCAGCAGCTTGGGAGGGGTTGATGAGCAGTTCTTC
TRBJ1-5	-	TRBV5-1	-	16	CASSPLGGAGNQPQHF	TGCGCCAGCAGCCCTCTGGGGGGCGCGGGCAATCAGCCCCAGCATTTT
TRBJ1-5	-	TRBV7-2	-	15	CASSFNSGGNQPQHF	TGTGCCAGCAGCTTTAATTCAGGGGGCAATCAGCCCCAGCATTTT
TRBJ1-1	-	TRBV4-1	-	14	CASSQDAGEVEAFF	TGCGCCAGCAGCCAAGATGCAGGGGAGGTTGAAGCTTTCTTT
TRBJ2-2	-	TRBV9	-	14	CASSVGLDTGELFF	TGTGCCAGCAGCGTAGGTCTGGACACCGGGGAGCTGTTTTTT
TRBJ2-7	-	TRBV27	TRBD1	13	CASGTGVSYEQYF	TGTGCCAGCGGGACAGGGGTATCCTACGAGCAGTACTTC
TRBJ2-5	-	TRBV2	TRBD1	17	CASTAKVGQGAAETQYF	TGTGCGAGCACAGCGAAGGTGGGACAGGGGGCCGCAGAGACCCAGTACTTC
TRBJ1-3	-	TRBV18	TRBD1	15	CASSPRQGAGNTIYF	TGTGCCAGCTCACCACGACAGGGGGCTGGAAACACCATATATTTT
TRBJ2-2	-	TRBV4-1	-	12	CASSQGTGELFF	TGCGCCAGCAGCCAAGGCACCGGGGAGCTGTTTTTT
TRBJ2-7	-	TRBV14	-	14	CASSPGAGTYEQYF	TGTGCCAGCAGCCCTGGGGCAGGAACCTACGAGCAGTACTTC
TRBJ2-3	-	TRBV16	-	15	CASSQSRPSTDTQYF	TGTGCCAGCAGCCAGAGTCGCCCTAGCACAGATACGCAGTATTTT
TRBJ1-4	-	TRBV7-9	-	17	CASSLGSVVEGAEKLFF	TGTGCCAGCAGCTTAGGGTCCGTGGTCGAGGGCGCGGAAAAACTGTTTTTT
TRBJ1-4	-	TRBV28	TRBD1	14	CASSLAGGVEKLFF	TGTGCCAGCAGTTTGGCAGGGGGCGTCGAAAAACTGTTTTTT
TRBJ2-7	-	TRBV6-1	-	14	CASSEVAASYEQYF	TGTGCCAGCAGTGAAGTGGCGGCTTCCTACGAGCAGTACTTC
TRBJ1-6	-	TRBV6-5	TRBD1	15	CASSRQGQINSPLHF	TGTGCCAGCAGTCGACAGGGGCAAATCAATTCACCCCTCCACTTT
TRBJ2-6	-	TRBV2	-	16	CASSGVGGAGANVLTF	TGTGCCAGCAGTGGGGTGGGGGGAGCTGGGGCCAACGTCCTGACTTTC
TRBJ2-2	-	TRBV27	-	14	CATKWGQNTGELFF	TGTGCCACCAAGTGGGGACAGAACACCGGGGAGCTGTTTTTT
TRBJ2-3	-	TRBV4-2	TRBD2	19	CASSPRGAGGTLGTDTQYF	TGTGCCAGCAGCCCCAGAGGGGCGGGGGGAACCCTTGGCACAGATACGCAGTATTTT
TRBJ2-5	-	TRBV27	-	13	CASSLSARETQYF	TGTGCCAGCAGTTTATCGGCGCGGGAGACCCAGTACTTC
TRBJ1-1	-	TRBV5-1	-	15	CASSLTGAEGTEAFF	TGCGCCAGCAGCTTAACCGGGGCCGAGGGCACTGAAGCTTTCTTT